The TCR beta chain described here comes from a study of T cells in Graves' hyperthyroidism and ophthalmopathy. Overall study: Peripheral blood was taken when the disease was first diagnosed, before any treatment began. Study findings and constraints: Separating ophthalmopathy from stable hyperthyroidism was achieved by a 13 V-J model.

Only a few counts were recorded for this clonotype. The target antigen is unknown. Stability of Graves' hyperthyroidism was defined as absent ophthalmopathy progression within 18 months. Diagnosing involved the use of clinical symptoms, serum thyroxine and TRAb, thyroid ultrasound and orbital computed tomography. The investigators amplified TCR beta CDR3 regions from RNA transcripts. RT-PCR in the first round (using the HTBI primer set) targeted the TCR CDR3. Each CDR3 protein gets one entry after TCRdb re-called the multiplex PCR reads with MiXCR. The sample contains approximately 710,000 distinct CDR3 sequences, roughly 17% of which appear only once. The CDR3 sequence is 15 residues long. Germline values: CDR1 MNHNS, CDR2 SASEGT. Trimming shortened V by 6 bases and J by 3 bases, and 15 bases separated the two germline ends.

The V and J genes are TRBV6-1 and TRBJ2-1; possibly TRBD1 or TRBD2 for D (5 bases each). The origin of this receptor is a man aged 45-65 years with Graves' hyperthyroidism. The sample taken for sequencing was blood. The CDR3 DNA reads as TGTGCCAGCAGCTCCTCCGGGGCTCTCTACAATGAGCAGTTCTTC. Protein sequence: CASSSSGALYNEQFF.